Below are 9 T cell receptor beta chains sequenced from a single sample in a study of CD8+ T cells in alopecia areata. Extracted from the samples, RNA was reverse transcribed into cDNA to serve as the sequencing template. Generated by immunoSEQ multiplex PCR, the TCRdb table keeps only in-frame clones and is missing some. The sample carries 60,000 to 85,000 clones, around 66% recorded once. Treatment here: oral pan-JAK inhibitor, 5-10 mg twice daily. The material sequenced was CD8+ T cells sorted from blood, taken at week 24, from a patient treated with tofacitinib. The receptors were gathered from a human donor with alopecia areata.

The chain uses TRBV29-1 and TRBJ1-3, with D tentatively TRBD1 (5 bases). CDR3 length: 16 residues. The V end lost 6 bases, the J end lost 0 bases, and 18 bases lay between the germline ends. Germline CDR1 and CDR2: SQVTM and ANQGSEA. The CDR3 region is CSVRIEGFLSGNTIYF. DNA of the CDR3: TGCAGCGTGCGAATCGAGGGGTTCCTCTCTGGAAACACCATATATTTT.

CDR3 sequence reads: CASSVAGTSDYEQYF. The CDR3 nucleotides read TGTGCCAGCAGCGTGGCCGGGACTTCTGACTACGAGCAGTACTTC. The J gene is TRBJ2-7, the V gene TRBV9; D possibly corresponds to TRBD2 (6 bases). Germline values: CDR1 SGDLS, CDR2 YYNGEE. Trimming shortened V by 2 bases and J by 3 bases, and 15 bases separated the two germline ends. This CDR3 region has 15 residues.

V and J are TRBV7-2 and TRBJ1-5, with a tentative D call TRBD1 (5 bases). The CDR3 is made up of 15 amino acids. V lost 5 bases, J lost 1 base, and 12 bases lay in between. Germline CDR1 and CDR2: SGHTA and FQGNSA. CDR3 in amino acids: CASSPRPGSNQPQHF. As DNA, the CDR3 is TGTGCCAGCAGCCCCCGACCAGGGAGCAATCAGCCCCAGCATTTT.

The chain links TRBV9 to TRBJ2-6; D may be TRBD1 (5 bases). The CDR3 is made up of 16 amino acids. V was trimmed by 3 bases and J by 4 bases, leaving 14 bases between them. Germline V gives CDR1 SGDLS, CDR2 YYNGEE. The CDR3 DNA reads as TGTGCCAGCAGCGGACAGATTTTCTCGGGGGCCAACGTCCTGACTTTC. It encodes CASSGQIFSGANVLTF.

As regards this clone: The junction departs from germline at one end; a sequencing error may be responsible. The V gene is TRBV4-2, the J gene TRBJ2-1, with D tentatively TRBD2 (5 bases). The CDR3 has 16 residues. Germline V gives CDR1 LGHNA, CDR2 YNFKEQ. This CDR3 reads CASSHPEGGSFNEQFF. The CDR3 DNA reads as TGTGCCAGCAGCCACCCTGAGGGCGGGTCCTTCAATGAGCAGTTCTTC.

V usage is TRBV7-6 and J usage is TRBJ2-1; TRBD2 matches at 8 bases. Per germline, CDR1 SGHVS and CDR2 FNYEAQ. Trimming took 1 base from V and 3 from J; bases not matched to a gene: 5. The CDR3 has 16 amino acids. CDR3 loop: CASSLGASGFYNEQFF. CDR3 bases: TGTGCCAGCAGCTTAGGGGCTAGCGGGTTCTACAATGAGCAGTTCTTC.

V is TRBV5-1 and J is TRBJ2-2; a possible D gene is TRBD1 (7 bases). The V gene lost 4 bases and the J gene lost 3 bases, with 13 bases spanning the gap. Germline V gene sequence: CDR1 SGHRS, CDR2 YFSETQ. CDR3 length: 15 amino acids. This CDR3 reads CASSTDRRDTGELFF. CDR3 sequence (DNA): TGCGCCAGCAGCACGGACAGGAGGGACACCGGGGAGCTGTTTTTT.

A word on this clone: The same CDR3 is also encoded by other DNA sequences in this sample. This chain links TRBV4-3 with TRBJ2-5; D call uncertain. The germline CDR1 and CDR2 sequences are LGHNA and YSLEER. CDR3 length: 13 amino acids. V lost 0 bases and J 1 base, leaving 3 bases between the germline ends. The CDR3 loop is CASSQDLQETQYF. CDR3 nucleotides: TGCGCCAGCAGCCAAGATCTCCAAGAGACCCAGTACTTC.

The chain links TRBV14 to TRBJ1-2; 9 nucleotides agree with TRBD1. CDR3 length equals 16 residues. Germline assignment: CDR1 SGHDN and CDR2 FVKESK. The V gene end was trimmed by 1 base and the J gene end by 6 bases; junction bases not matched to a gene: 9. CDR3 bases: TGTGCCAGCAGCCAAGGGAGACTCCGGGACAGGGATGGCTACACCTTC. Encoded protein: CASSQGRLRDRDGYTF.